These 7 T cell receptor beta chains originate from one sample sequenced in a study of OX40 agonist ivuxolimab in advanced cancers. Generated by immunoSEQ multiplex PCR, the TCRdb table keeps only in-frame clones and is missing some. The table lists tens of thousands of clones, 70% to 80% of them singletons. The material sequenced was CD4+ or CD8+ T cells sorted from blood, taken in a trial of the OX40 agonist ivuxolimab. The receptors were gathered from an adult with an advanced solid tumor such as melanoma, head and neck, liver or kidney cancer.

The rearrangement uses TRBV7-9 and TRBJ2-3; a possible D gene is TRBD2 (6 bases). Trimming removed 4 bases from V and 5 bases from J, with 16 bases in between. CDR1 and CDR2 (germline): SEHNR, FQNEAQ (reference sequence). This CDR3 is 15 amino acids long. In DNA, the CDR3 is TGTGCCAGCAGCTCAAGACTGGAGGGGTTAGATACGCAGTATTTT. It translates to CASSSRLEGLDTQYF.

CDR3 sequence reads: CASQDRSYEQYF. As DNA, the CDR3 is TGCGCTAGCCAGGACAGGAGCTACGAGCAGTACTTC. The chain links TRBV5-1 to TRBJ2-7; TRBD1 aligns across 7 bases. CDR1 SGHRS and CDR2 YFSETQ come from the germline V gene. The CDR3 sequence is 12 residues long.

This clone was detected a few times. The gene calls are TRBV7-9 and TRBJ1-1; D is possibly TRBD1 (6 bases). Trimming shortened V by 2 bases and J by 4 bases, and 8 bases separated the two germline ends. Germline V gene data show CDR1 as SEHNR and CDR2 as FQNEAQ (reference sequence). The CDR3 length is 13 residues. Here the CDR3 reads CASSLTGPTEAFF. CDR3 DNA: TGTGCCAGCAGCTTAACAGGGCCCACTGAAGCTTTCTTT.

The V gene is TRBV4-1, the J gene TRBJ2-3; no definite D call. Germline loops: CDR1 MGHRA, CDR2 YSYEKL. Trimming took 1 base from V and 2 from J, leaving 10 bases between them. The CDR3 runs 15 residues. The CDR3 loop reads CASSQARLYTDTQYF. DNA for the CDR3: TGCGCCAGCAGCCAAGCCAGGCTGTACACAGATACGCAGTATTTT.

This sequence joins TRBV5-6 and TRBJ1-6; D is unresolved. Deletions cut 4 bases from V and 3 bases from J, with 5 bases between. The CDR3 runs to 13 residues. CDR1 and CDR2 from the germline V gene are SGHDT and YYEEEE. The CDR3 region is CASSGLYNSPLHF. The DNA for the CDR3 is TGTGCCAGCAGCGGACTCTATAATTCACCCCTCCACTTT.

This chain connects TRBV5-4 to TRBJ2-1; a possible D gene is TRBD2 (6 bases). Germline V gene lookup returns CDR1 SGHNT and CDR2 YYREEE (reference sequence). Trimming took off 4 bases at V and 4 bases at J, with 15 bases between the two ends. The CDR3 extends over 15 amino acids. CDR3: CASSEKIAEYNEQFF. CDR3 nucleotide sequence: TGTGCCAGCAGCGAAAAAATAGCGGAATACAATGAGCAGTTCTTC.

Only a few counts were recorded for this clone. The rearrangement joins TRBV7-9 to TRBJ2-5; no reliable D call. The V end lost 1 base, the J end lost 0 bases, and 9 bases lay between the germline ends. Per the germline V gene, CDR1 is SEHNR and CDR2 is FQNEAQ (reference sequence). The CDR3 loop spans 15 amino acids. In DNA form, the CDR3 reads TGTGCCAGCAGCTTAGGGTTACAGAACCAAGAGACCCAGTACTTC. Translating it yields CASSLGLQNQETQYF.